A single sample gave rise to the 12 T cell receptor beta chains below, sequenced in a study of T cell changes during pregnancy in multiple sclerosis (dated by TCRdb to about 2019). The library was prepared using the immunoSEQ multiplex PCR assay. The table was pulled from immuneACCESS by TCRdb, which kept in-frame rearrangements only. Such tables lose some clones; where checked, under half of the loss comes from unresolved V genes, and the rest has no known cause. The sample profile shows about 59,000 clones; around 94% of them were found once. Clones ranked in the top ten supply about 2.6% of the sample. This sample comprised CD8+ T cells from peripheral blood mononuclear cells, obtained after pregnancy. The receptors stem from a female donor with multiple sclerosis, enrolled in a pregnancy study.

This chain connects TRBV9 to TRBJ2-7; 7 positions match TRBD1. From germline, CDR1 is SGDLS and CDR2 YYNGEE. Trimming cost V 4 bases and J 2 bases; bases outside gene matches: 6. The CDR3 loop spans 14 amino acids. The DNA for the CDR3 is TGTGCCAGCAGCCCATTCGACAGGGCCTACGAGCAGTACTTC. Encoded protein: CASSPFDRAYEQYF.

The V and J genes are TRBV7-8 and TRBJ2-5, with D tentatively TRBD1 (6 bases). The germline CDR1 and CDR2 sequences are SGHVS and FQNEAQ. The CDR3 extends over 15 amino acids. Between the trimmed V and J ends, which lost 5 bases and 3 bases, there was a span of 16 bases. The CDR3 sequence is CASSHPGQTKETQYF. For the CDR3, the DNA is TGTGCCAGCAGCCACCCGGGACAAACAAAAGAGACCCAGTACTTC.

This chain links TRBV11-2 with TRBJ2-7; 7 positions match TRBD1. Germline values: CDR1 SGHAT, CDR2 FQNNGV. Trimming at V came to 3 bases and at J to 1 base, leaving 3 bases not matched to a gene. CDR3 size: 14 residues. The DNA of the CDR3 is TGTGCCAGCAGCTTGACAGGGTTGTCCTACGAGCAGTACTTC. The encoded protein is CASSLTGLSYEQYF.

The chain combines TRBV28 with TRBJ1-1, with D hard to call. The V end was cut by 7 bases, the J end by 0 bases, with 18 bases between. Looked up from germline, CDR1 is MDHEN and CDR2 is SYDVKM. The CDR3 has 16 amino acids. CDR3 amino acids: CASTSGRRAMNTEAFF. CDR3 in DNA: TGTGCCAGCACCTCCGGCAGGAGGGCAATGAACACTGAAGCTTTCTTT. The variable domain in full, with the rest retrieved from reference TRBV28 and TRBJ1-1, is DVKVTQSSRYLVKRTGEKVFLECVQDMDHENMFWYRQDPGLGLRLIYFSYDVKMKEKGDIPEGYSVSREKKERFSLILESASTNQTSMYLCASTSGRRAMNTEAFFGQGTRLTVV.

The chain has TRBV4-1 and TRBJ2-1; tentative D call: TRBD2 (6 bases). The CDR3 loop spans 16 amino acids. In germline, CDR1 is MGHRA, CDR2 YSYEKL. With 4 bases removed from V and 5 bases from J, the gap between germline ends came to 18 bases. The CDR3 sequence: CASSPFVAEGDNEQFF. In DNA form, the CDR3 reads TGCGCCAGCAGCCCATTTGTAGCGGAGGGTGACAATGAGCAGTTCTTC.

The chain carries TRBV5-6 and TRBJ2-1; 10 bases line up with TRBD2. The junction had 7 bases not matched to a gene; V was cut back by 5 bases and J by 8 bases. The CDR3 is made up of 14 amino acids. Germline loops: CDR1 SGHDT, CDR2 YYEEEE. The CDR3 DNA follows: TGTGCCAGCAGTTCGGCCGGGACTAGCGATGAGCAGTTCTTC. As protein: CASSSAGTSDEQFF.

This rearrangement joins TRBV7-8 to TRBJ1-1, with D uncertain. The CDR3 contains 15 residues. Germline V lookup: CDR1 SGHVS, CDR2 FQNEAQ. Trimming cost V 3 bases and J 4 bases, with 15 bases left between them. Here the CDR3 reads CASSFIPRPGTEAFF. The CDR3 nucleotides read TGTGCCAGCAGCTTCATCCCACGTCCGGGCACTGAAGCTTTCTTT.

The V call is TRBV7-6, the J call TRBJ2-1, with D uncertain. The CDR3 consists of 15 residues. Per the germline V gene, CDR1 is SGHVS and CDR2 is FNYEAQ. The V end was cut by 4 bases, the J end by 7 bases, with 17 bases between. The CDR3 sequence is CASSSTDHPSNEQFF. CDR3 bases: TGTGCCAGCAGCTCAACAGACCACCCCTCAAATGAGCAGTTCTTC.

V and J are TRBV5-5 and TRBJ2-3, with 10 nucleotides matching TRBD2. V lost 7 bases and J lost 0; bases outside the gene matches: 14. The germline gives CDR1 SGHKS, CDR2 YYEKEE (reference sequence). The CDR3 has 18 residues. CDR3 residues: CASPASGREGASTDTQYF. The CDR3 region has the DNA TGTGCCAGCCCCGCTAGCGGGAGAGAGGGGGCCAGCACAGATACGCAGTATTTT.

This sequence joins TRBV28 and TRBJ1-4; TRBD1 aligns across 9 bases. CDR3 length: 16 residues. Trimming removed 5 bases from V and 7 bases from J; junction bases left unmatched: 11. CDR1 is MDHEN, CDR2 SYDVKM, per germline. CDR3 amino acids: CASSNLRDRVSEKLFF. CDR3 DNA sequence: TGTGCCAGCAGTAACCTGCGGGACAGGGTATCTGAAAAACTGTTTTTT.

This chain connects TRBV27 to TRBJ2-1; 11 nucleotides align to TRBD2. V was clipped by 2 bases and J by 7 bases; unmatched bases: 13. Germline V lookup: CDR1 MNHEY, CDR2 SMNVEV (reference sequence). The CDR3 loop spans 18 amino acids. The CDR3 DNA is TGTGCCAGCAGTTTAGGGGACGTGGGACTAGCGGAGGGGAATGAGCAGTTCTTC. It specifies CASSLGDVGLAEGNEQFF.

The CDR3 DNA reads as TGTGCCAGCACCCAGAGGGGAGGGAATGAGCAGTTCTTC. Protein: CASTQRGGNEQFF. The chain is built from TRBV6-5 and TRBJ2-1; TRBD2 aligns across 7 bases. This CDR3 region has 13 residues. From germline, CDR1 is MNHEY and CDR2 SVGAGI. V was clipped by 7 bases and J by 7 bases; unmatched bases: 7.